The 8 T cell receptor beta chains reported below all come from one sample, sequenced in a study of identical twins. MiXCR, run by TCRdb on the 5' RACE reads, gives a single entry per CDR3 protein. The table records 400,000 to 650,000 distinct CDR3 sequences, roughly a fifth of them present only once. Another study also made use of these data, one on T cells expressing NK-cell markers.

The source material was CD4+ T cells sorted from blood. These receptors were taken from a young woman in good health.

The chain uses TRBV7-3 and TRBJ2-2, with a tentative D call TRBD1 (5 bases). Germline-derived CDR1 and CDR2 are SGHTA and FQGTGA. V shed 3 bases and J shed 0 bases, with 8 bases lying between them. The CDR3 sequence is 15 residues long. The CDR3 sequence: CASSFTGTNTGELFF. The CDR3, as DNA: TGTGCCAGCAGCTTTACAGGAACGAACACCGGGGAGCTGTTTTTT.

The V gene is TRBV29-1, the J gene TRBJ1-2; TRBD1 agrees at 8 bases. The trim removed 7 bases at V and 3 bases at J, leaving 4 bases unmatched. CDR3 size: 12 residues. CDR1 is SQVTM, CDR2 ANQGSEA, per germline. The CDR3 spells CSAAGGHYGYTF. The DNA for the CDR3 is TGCAGCGCCGCAGGGGGCCACTATGGCTACACCTTC.

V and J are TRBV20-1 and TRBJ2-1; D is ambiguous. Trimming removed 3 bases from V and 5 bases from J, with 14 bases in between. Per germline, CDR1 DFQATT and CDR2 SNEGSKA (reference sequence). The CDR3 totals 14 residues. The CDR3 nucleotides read TGCAGTGCTAGTGACGTGCGTCTGAACAATGAGCAGTTCTTC. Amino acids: CSASDVRLNNEQFF.

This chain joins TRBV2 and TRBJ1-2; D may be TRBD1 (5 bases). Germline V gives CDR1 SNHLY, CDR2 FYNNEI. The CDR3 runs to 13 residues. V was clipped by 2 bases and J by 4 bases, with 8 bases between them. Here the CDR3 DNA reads TGTGCCAGCAGTGAATTGACAGTCTATGGCTACACCTTC. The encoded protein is CASSELTVYGYTF. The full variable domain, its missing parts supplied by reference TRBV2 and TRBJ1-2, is EPEVTQTPSHQVTQMGQEVILRCVPISNHLYFYWYRQILGQKVEFLVSFYNNEISEKSEIFDDQFSVERPDGSNFTLKIRSTKLEDSAMYFCASSELTVYGYTFGSGTRLTVV.

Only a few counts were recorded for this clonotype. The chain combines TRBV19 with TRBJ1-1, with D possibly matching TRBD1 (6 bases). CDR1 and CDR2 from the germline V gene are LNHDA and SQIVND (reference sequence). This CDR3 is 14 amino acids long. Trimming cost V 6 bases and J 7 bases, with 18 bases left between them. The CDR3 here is CASSPLGQGYEAFF. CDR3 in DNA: TGTGCCAGTAGCCCCCTGGGCCAGGGGTATGAAGCTTTCTTT.

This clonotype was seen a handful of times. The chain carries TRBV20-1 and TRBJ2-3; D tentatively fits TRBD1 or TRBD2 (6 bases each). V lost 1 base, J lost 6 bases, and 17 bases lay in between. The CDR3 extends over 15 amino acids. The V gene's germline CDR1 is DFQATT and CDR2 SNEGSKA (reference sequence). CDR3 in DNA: TGCAGTGCTAGAGGGGGGGCGCGAATCGGTGATACGCAGTATTTT. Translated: CSARGGARIGDTQYF.

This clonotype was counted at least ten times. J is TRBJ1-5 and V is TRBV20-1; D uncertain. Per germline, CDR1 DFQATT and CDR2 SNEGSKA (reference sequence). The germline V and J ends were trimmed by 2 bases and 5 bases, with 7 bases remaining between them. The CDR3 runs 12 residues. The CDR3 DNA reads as TGCAGTGCTAGAAGGCGGGATCAGCCCCAGCATTTT. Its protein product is CSARRRDQPQHF.

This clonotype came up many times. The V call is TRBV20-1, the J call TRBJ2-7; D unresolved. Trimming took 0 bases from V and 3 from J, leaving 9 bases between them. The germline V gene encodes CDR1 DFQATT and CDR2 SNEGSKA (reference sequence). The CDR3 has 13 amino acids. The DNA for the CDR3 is TGCAGTGCTAGAGATGGGCGGAGCTACGAGCAGTACTTC. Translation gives CSARDGRSYEQYF.